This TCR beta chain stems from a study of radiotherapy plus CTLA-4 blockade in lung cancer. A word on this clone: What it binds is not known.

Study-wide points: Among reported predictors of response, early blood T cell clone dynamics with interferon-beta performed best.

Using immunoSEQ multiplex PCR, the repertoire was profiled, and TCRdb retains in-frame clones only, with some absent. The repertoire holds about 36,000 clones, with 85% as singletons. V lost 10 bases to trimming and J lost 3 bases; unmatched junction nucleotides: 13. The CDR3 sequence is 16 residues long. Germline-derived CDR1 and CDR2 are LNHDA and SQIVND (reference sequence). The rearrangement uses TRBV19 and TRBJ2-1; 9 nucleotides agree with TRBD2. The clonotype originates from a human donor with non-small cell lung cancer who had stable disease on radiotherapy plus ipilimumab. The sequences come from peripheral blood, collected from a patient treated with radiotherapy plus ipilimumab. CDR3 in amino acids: CATDARAGGIYNEQFF. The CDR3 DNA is TGTGCCACCGATGCAAGAGCGGGGGGAATCTACAATGAGCAGTTCTTC.